This T cell receptor (beta chain) stems from a study of human T cells and chemical hapten exposure. Study background: Patients had diphenylcyclopropenone applied to the scalp weekly throughout the approximately 25-week study. Mostly female patients had alopecia areata, totalis or universalis.

Germline CDR1 is LGHDT and CDR2 is YNNKEL (reference sequence). V shed 2 bases and J shed 9 bases, with 14 bases lying between them. The CDR3 is made up of 14 amino acids. Study-wide points: Significantly greater numbers of large CDR3 similarity clusters came from expanded TCRs than from controls.

There are a few counts of this clonotype. Its specificity is not known. The time point was: patch test 2, 6 weeks after DPC sensitization. Specified treatment: therapeutic diphenylcyclopropenone sensitization with weekly scalp DPC. The authors' total RNA extraction used unfractionated whole blood. TCRdb ran MiXCR on the RACE reads and lists one entry per CDR3 protein. The data show tens of thousands of distinct CDR3 sequences, roughly a tenth seen once. This rearrangement joins TRBV3-1 to TRBJ2-1, with D perhaps TRBD1 or TRBD2 (5 bases each). This receptor was taken from a woman aged 25 to 39 with alopecia areata. Some clones in this sample may be carry-over from other donors' samples. Specimen: whole blood, collected in connection with sensitization to the hapten diphenylcyclopropenone (DPC). The chain's CDR3 is CASSQSTTGTEQFF. The CDR3 nucleotides read TGTGCCAGCAGCCAAAGCACTACCGGGACTGAGCAGTTCTTC.